The 25 T cell receptor beta chains listed next were all sequenced from one sample in a study of PD-1 blockade in classical Hodgkin lymphoma. All the patients suffered relapse after autologous stem cell transplantation, and brentuximab vedotin exposure differed. Sequencing used immunoSEQ multiplex PCR; TCRdb keeps in-frame clones, though not all of them. The repertoire has roughly 20,000 clones, roughly 83% of them found once; the top ten carry about 6.3%. The sequencing used peripheral blood mononuclear cells (PBMCs), collected at baseline. Source of these receptors: a human donor with classical Hodgkin lymphoma.

The V call is TRBV28, the J call TRBJ1-3; D gene uncertain. Trimming took 4 bases from V and 0 from J, leaving 10 bases between them. CDR1 and CDR2 (germline): MDHEN, SYDVKM. This CDR3 spans 15 amino acids. Here the CDR3 reads CASSSRPSSGNTIYF. The CDR3 nucleotides are TGTGCCAGCAGTTCCAGACCCAGCTCTGGAAACACCATATATTTT.

The V and J genes are TRBV11-2 and TRBJ1-1; D gene uncertain. The germline CDR1 and CDR2 sequences are SGHAT and FQNNGV. The V and J ends lost 4 bases and 2 bases respectively, with 8 bases between them. The CDR3 consists of 13 residues. The CDR3 nucleotides are TGTGCCAGCAGCTCATACAAAAACACTGAAGCTTTCTTT. This translates into CASSSYKNTEAFF. Full variable domain (outside the CDR3, taken from reference TRBV11-2 and TRBJ1-1): EAGVAQSPRYKIIEKRQSVAFWCNPISGHATLYWYQQILGQGPKLLIQFQNNGVVDDSQLPKDRFSAERLKGVDSTLKIQPAKLEDSAVYLCASSSYKNTEAFFGQGTRLTVV.

The rearrangement uses TRBV7-6 and TRBJ2-3, with no clear D. The CDR3 loop spans 12 amino acids. Germline V gene sequence: CDR1 SGHVS, CDR2 FNYEAQ. The V end was cut by 5 bases, the J end by 1 base, with 4 bases between. As DNA, the CDR3 is TGTGCCAGCAGCGAGCGCACAGATACGCAGTATTTT. It is translated as CASSERTDTQYF.

The CDR3 region has the DNA TGTGCCATCAGTCCGGACAGGGGAGAGACCCAGTACTTC. As protein: CAISPDRGETQYF. The chain links TRBV10-3 to TRBJ2-5, with 9 bases identical to TRBD1. The CDR3 contains 13 residues. With 5 bases clipped from V and 4 bases from J, the junction kept 2 bases outside the gene matches. Germline CDR1 reads ENHRY; CDR2 reads SYGVKD.

Comments on this clone: This CDR3 is also generated by other DNA sequences in the sample. The chain joins TRBV6-1 to TRBJ1-3; D possibly corresponds to TRBD1 (5 bases). The CDR3 runs to 14 residues. Between the trimmed V and J ends, which lost 3 bases and 1 base, there was a span of 7 bases. Germline CDR1 reads MNHNS; CDR2 reads SASEGT. The CDR3 region has the DNA TGTGCCAGCAGTGATGGGGCGTCTGGAAACACCATATATTTT. This encodes CASSDGASGNTIYF.

CDR3 amino acids: CASSPTGAYGYTF. CDR3 DNA: TGTGCCAGCAGCCCGACAGGGGCTTATGGCTACACCTTC. The genes are TRBV5-4 and TRBJ1-2; TRBD1 matches 8 bases. V gave up 4 bases and J gave up 5 bases; unmatched junction bases: 4. CDR3 length: 13 amino acids. Germline CDR1 SGHNT, CDR2 YYREEE (reference sequence).

V usage is TRBV6-6 and J usage is TRBJ2-1; D might be TRBD2 (5 bases). The germline V gene has CDR1 MNHNY and CDR2 SVGAGI (reference sequence). V was clipped by 2 bases and J by 0 bases, with 8 bases between them. This CDR3 is built from 15 residues. In DNA, the CDR3 is TGTGCCAGCAGTTACCCCGGGGACTCCTACAATGAGCAGTTCTTC. Encoded protein: CASSYPGDSYNEQFF.

The genes are TRBV7-8 and TRBJ2-1; no clear D. Trimming removed 1 base at V and 12 bases at J, with 10 bases between. Germline V gene data show CDR1 as SGHVS and CDR2 as FQNEAQ. The CDR3 sequence is 12 residues long. The CDR3 DNA reads TGTGCCAGCAGCTTAGAGGCCAAAGGGCAGTTCTTC. Its translation is CASSLEAKGQFF.

The V and J genes are TRBV2 and TRBJ2-2, with D perhaps matching TRBD1 (5 bases). This CDR3 has 14 residues. Looked up from germline, CDR1 is SNHLY and CDR2 is FYNNEI. V shed 6 bases and J shed 6 bases, with 14 bases lying between them. CDR3 sequence: CASRRETGAGELFF. The CDR3 coding sequence is TGTGCCAGCAGAAGGGAAACAGGCGCCGGGGAGCTGTTTTTT.

This chain joins TRBV28 and TRBJ1-2, with 7 bases identical to TRBD1. J was trimmed by 4 bases and V by 3 bases; bases with no gene match: 5. This CDR3 spans 14 amino acids. In germline, CDR1 is MDHEN, CDR2 SYDVKM. The CDR3 is CASSFPGTAYGYTF. The CDR3 DNA is TGTGCCAGCAGTTTCCCCGGGACAGCCTATGGCTACACCTTC.

In its sample, this clone was seen a few times. The V call is TRBV14, the J call TRBJ1-6; D perhaps matches TRBD1 (6 bases). The V gene's germline CDR1 is SGHDN and CDR2 FVKESK. Trimming cost V 4 bases and J 9 bases, with 10 bases left between them. The CDR3 runs 13 residues. The CDR3 region is CASSRQTGSPLHF. In DNA form, the CDR3 reads TGTGCCAGCAGCCGACAGACAGGTTCACCCCTCCACTTT.

V is TRBV29-1 and J is TRBJ1-2, with D possibly TRBD1 on 6 matching bases. There are 13 residues in the CDR3. The V end was cut by 6 bases, the J end by 4 bases, with 15 bases between. CDR1 is SQVTM, CDR2 ANQGSEA, per germline. CDR3 DNA sequence: TGCAGCGTGGGGGGGCAGGGAACCTATGGCTACACCTTC. Translating gives CSVGGQGTYGYTF.

CDR3: CASSEVGGSGYGYTF. CDR3 nucleotides: TGTGCCAGCAGTGAGGTTGGAGGGTCTGGCTATGGCTACACCTTC. This chain uses TRBV6-1 with TRBJ1-2; D is uncertain. The V gene lost 3 bases and the J gene lost 4 bases, with 15 bases spanning the gap. Germline loops: CDR1 MNHNS, CDR2 SASEGT. CDR3 length equals 15 residues.

The V call is TRBV4-3, the J call TRBJ1-6; TRBD1 agrees at 7 bases. Losses at the gene ends were 4 bases for V and 3 bases for J; bases not matched to a gene: 3. The length of the CDR3 is 15 residues. Germline values: CDR1 LGHNA, CDR2 YSLEER. In DNA form, the CDR3 reads TGCGCCAGCAGCCGTGGACAGGACTATAATTCACCCCTCCACTTT. Protein: CASSRGQDYNSPLHF.

This clone was seen only once. J is TRBJ1-1 and V is TRBV28, with 8 bases that match TRBD1. The CDR3 totals 15 residues. J was trimmed by 3 bases and V by 6 bases; bases with no gene match: 9. Germline V lookup: CDR1 MDHEN, CDR2 SYDVKM. This CDR3 is CASRGQAAGDTEAFF. CDR3 nucleotide sequence: TGTGCCAGCAGGGGACAGGCAGCAGGGGACACTGAAGCTTTCTTT. The full variable domain, completed using reference TRBV28 and TRBJ1-1, is DVKVTQSSRYLVKRTGEKVFLECVQDMDHENMFWYRQDPGLGLRLIYFSYDVKMKEKGDIPEGYSVSREKKERFSLILESASTNQTSMYLCASRGQAAGDTEAFFGQGTRLTVV.

Relative to its sample, this clone is medium-sized (0.01 to 0.1%). The gene calls are TRBV4-2 and TRBJ1-1; the D gene is possibly TRBD1 (5 bases). Trimming cost V 4 bases and J 0 bases, with 6 bases left between them. This CDR3 has 13 amino acids. Germline values: CDR1 LGHNA, CDR2 YNFKEQ. In nucleotides, the CDR3 is TGTGCCAGCAGCCTGGGGCTGAACACTGAAGCTTTCTTT. Residues: CASSLGLNTEAFF.

The chain recombines TRBV4-1 with TRBJ1-1, with 7 bases matching TRBD1. The CDR3 runs 16 residues. Germline CDR1 is MGHRA and CDR2 is YSYEKL. V gave up 6 bases and J gave up 1 base; unmatched junction bases: 11. Written as DNA, the CDR3 is TGCGCCAGCAGTCAACACGGCGGGACAGCGAACACTGAAGCTTTCTTT. Encoded protein: CASSQHGGTANTEAFF.

This chain connects TRBV11-2 to TRBJ1-6; tentatively, D is TRBD1 (5 bases). V was clipped by 6 bases and J by 7 bases, with 13 bases between them. The CDR3 consists of 14 residues. Germline V gene data show CDR1 as SGHAT and CDR2 as FQNNGV. The chain's CDR3 is CASSPGWGNSPLHF. As DNA, the CDR3 is TGTGCCAGCAGTCCAGGGTGGGGGAATTCACCCCTCCACTTT.

V usage is TRBV4-3 and J usage is TRBJ1-2; unclear D gene. Trimming removed 0 bases at V and 3 bases at J, with 8 bases between. The germline gives CDR1 LGHNA, CDR2 YSLEER. There are 14 residues in the CDR3. Written as DNA, the CDR3 is TGCGCCAGCAGCCAAGATCAGGTACACTATGGCTACACCTTC. Its translation: CASSQDQVHYGYTF.

This rearrangement joins TRBV4-1 to TRBJ2-1; a weak D match, TRBD2 (5 bases). Per the germline V gene, CDR1 is MGHRA and CDR2 is YSYEKL. V lost 2 bases and J 8 bases, leaving 13 bases between the germline ends. The CDR3 runs 14 residues. The CDR3 protein is CASSQSGLWDEQFF. The CDR3 nucleotides are TGCGCCAGCAGCCAATCCGGACTTTGGGATGAGCAGTTCTTC.

The genes are TRBV7-2 and TRBJ2-1; TRBD2 matches at 11 bases. Germline assignment: CDR1 SGHTA and CDR2 FQGNSA. There are 15 residues in the CDR3. V was clipped by 1 base and J by 8 bases; unmatched bases: 4. The CDR3 DNA is TGTGCCAGCAGCTTAGGTACTAGCGGGGGCTATGAGCAGTTCTTC. This gives the protein CASSLGTSGGYEQFF.

This chain joins TRBV11-1 and TRBJ1-2; D gene unclear. The germline V gene encodes CDR1 SGHAT and CDR2 FQDESV (reference sequence). Trimming removed 1 base from V and 8 bases from J, with 8 bases in between. This CDR3 is 12 amino acids long. The CDR3 region is CASSLETDGYTF. The CDR3 DNA follows: TGTGCCAGCAGCTTAGAGACGGACGGCTACACCTTC.

This clone was counted a single time. The gene calls are TRBV5-8 and TRBJ1-3, with TRBD1 matching 7 bases. From germline, CDR1 is SGHTS and CDR2 YDEGEE. The CDR3 has 16 amino acids. The trim removed 4 bases at V and 0 bases at J, leaving 7 bases unmatched. In nucleotides, the CDR3 is TGTGCCAGCAGCCTCGAAGGGACAGCCTCTGGAAACACCATATATTTT. Its protein is CASSLEGTASGNTIYF.

The J gene is TRBJ2-7, the V gene TRBV2; 7 nucleotides align to TRBD1. Trimming cost V 5 bases and J 2 bases; bases outside gene matches: 3. Germline CDR1 reads SNHLY; CDR2 reads FYNNEI. This CDR3 has 13 residues. CDR3 sequence reads: CASSWTGPYEQYF. In DNA form, the CDR3 reads TGTGCCAGCAGTTGGACAGGACCCTACGAGCAGTACTTC.

This clone was seen once. The V and J genes are TRBV19 and TRBJ1-4; tentatively, D is TRBD1 (5 bases). V was shortened by 2 bases and J by 8 bases, with 12 bases between the two germline ends. The CDR3 has 14 residues. CDR1 LNHDA and CDR2 SQIVND come from the germline V gene (reference sequence). The CDR3 loop reads CASSIRGSEEKLFF. CDR3 in DNA: TGTGCCAGTAGTATAAGGGGATCTGAGGAAAAACTGTTTTTT.